This entry concerns a single T cell receptor (beta chain). V shed 5 bases and J shed 0 bases, with 11 bases lying between them. The CDR3 spans 15 residues. Germline CDR1 reads MNHEY; CDR2 reads SVGAGI. How the authors handled the data: Scientists estimated how many nucleated cells there were by amplifying reference gene primers. Clones were sequenced by immunoSEQ multiplex PCR, and TCRdb holds only the in-frame ones, with some missing. That table supplies the V and J calls and clone size; D and trimming were determined from the DNA. The sample has over 100,000 clones, approximately 86% seen once. Seattle cases were enrolled at active infection and followed longitudinally. The data derive from a study of blood T cell repertoires in COVID-19. At the level of the study: The United States, Italy and Spain supplied acute and convalescent COVID-19 samples. T cells, B-cell-depleted T cells, or PBMCs supplied cDNA or gDNA.

Source material: peripheral blood. The chain has TRBV6-5 and TRBJ2-1; a possible D gene is TRBD1 (5 bases). The receptor's source is a woman aged 70-85 years with COVID-19, enrolled during active disease. CDR3 in amino acids: CASSRGLSSYNEQFF. CDR3 DNA sequence: TGTGCCAGCAGTAGGGGTCTTAGCTCCTACAATGAGCAGTTCTTC.